This TCR beta chain emerged from a study of OX40 agonist ivuxolimab in advanced cancers. Some background on the complete study: Ivuxolimab was an agonistic, fully human IgG2 monoclonal antibody directed against OX40 (CD134), a costimulatory receptor. Patients were allowed to have had prior anti-PD-1, anti-PD-L1 or anti-CTLA-4 therapy, and approximately 41% of the dose-escalation patients had previously received checkpoint inhibitors. A male proportion of 82.7% and a mean age of approximately 58 years, ranging from about 20 to 79, were recorded for the dose-escalation cohort. Intravenous ivuxolimab was administered to patients every 2 weeks at six dose levels: 0.01, 0.1, 0.3, 1.5, 3 and 10 mg/kg. The point of sequencing TCRbeta in the periphery was to test whether ivuxolimab changed TCR sequence diversity and drove clonal T-cell expansion. Partial responses occurred in three dose-escalation patients: two with cutaneous melanoma and one with hepatocellular carcinoma. Of the roughly 51 patients in dose escalation, some 20 had hepatocellular carcinoma, some 15 had melanoma, 9 had renal cell carcinoma and 9 had head and neck cancer. The monotherapy dose-escalation portion (N of about 50 patients) of the phase I ivuxolimab trial is reported in the paper.

For sequencing of the TCRbeta CDR3 region, genomic DNA was extracted from the sorted cells. The immunoSEQ Assay was used to sequence the TCRbeta CDR3 regions. Imported from immuneACCESS, the table was reduced by TCRdb to in-frame sequences with V and J called. These copies leave out some clones; in studies compared against another copy, an unresolved V gene accounts for under half, and the cause of the remainder is not known. The sample has about 26,000 clones on record, about 70% of them singletons. The ten largest clones add up to 12% to 15% of the sample. Overall study outcomes, separate from this receptor: Which antigens the clonally expanded peripheral T cells were specific for was not determined. At doses from 0.1 to 3.0 mg/kg, clonal expansion was seen in both CD4+ and CD8+ blood T cells between baseline and week 6. After ivuxolimab, expanded clones were on average more numerous among CD8+ T cells than among CD4+ T cells. Low levels of normalized T-cell clonal expansion were also seen in some patients who did not respond. In partial responders in the 0.1-3.0 mg/kg groups, normalized peripheral clonal expansion was found to be among the lowest, especially among CD8+ T cells.

As encoded in the germline V gene, CDR1 is SGHAT while CDR2 is FQNNGV. Relative to germline, V is missing 3 bases and J is missing 4 bases, with 7 bases of the junction outside any gene match. The CDR3 numbers 15 residues from cysteine through phenylalanine. Just the 45-base CDR3 DNA is kept, in frame starting at base 1. Patients with a history of autoimmune disease or receiving systemic immunosuppression were excluded from the trial. Peripheral blood for TCR sequencing was collected from all dose cohorts at baseline, on cycle 4 day 1, and on cycle 7 day 1. Samples were obtained from an open-label, multicenter, first-in-human phase I dose-escalation trial of ivuxolimab. Adults with locally advanced or metastatic melanoma, renal cell, hepatocellular, or head and neck squamous cell carcinoma were enrolled in the trial. Before TCR sequencing, CD4+ T cells and CD8+ T cells from peripheral blood were sorted into separate populations.

This clone was counted once. Its antigen remains unidentified. Per-base qualities were not stored, and no clone one base away is much larger. The origin of this receptor is an adult with an advanced solid tumor such as melanoma, head and neck, liver or kidney cancer. Recombination joined TRBV11-2 with TRBJ1-2; the central 8 bases match TRBD1. The sample was CD4+ or CD8+ T cells sorted from blood, taken in a trial of the OX40 agonist ivuxolimab. The CDR3 has the sequence CASSFVQGASYGYTF. The DNA reads as follows: TGTGCCAGCAGCTTTGTGCAGGGGGCGAGCTATGGCTACACCTTC. This CDR3, with the reference TRBV11-2 and TRBJ1-2 proteins standing in past its ends, gives the full variable domain EAGVAQSPRYKIIEKRQSVAFWCNPISGHATLYWYQQILGQGPKLLIQFQNNGVVDDSQLPKDRFSAERLKGVDSTLKIQPAKLEDSAVYLCASSFVQGASYGYTFGSGTRLTVV.